This is a list of T cell receptor beta chains from one sample in a study of T cells in Graves' hyperthyroidism and ophthalmopathy. TCRdb re-derived calls from the multiplex PCR reads in MiXCR, one entry per CDR3 protein. Of under 400,000 distinct CDR3 sequences in the sample, 21% were seen once. What was sequenced was blood. The receptors shown here come from a woman aged 50 to 60 with Graves' hyperthyroidism. Both conserved end residues are part of each CDR3.

V: TRBV20-1; CDR3: CSADPRRGLNSPLHF
V: TRBV25-1; CDR3: CASSTEVHEQFF
V: TRBV19; CDR3: CASSPRTSWNEQFF
V: TRBV20-1; CDR3: CSAPGQGQGTEAFF
V: TRBV5-8; CDR3: CASSQVLTGREKLFF
V: TRBV20-1; CDR3: CSARRAGTRVNEQFF
V: TRBV7-2; CDR3: CASSSATGWSYGYTF
V: TRBV7-8; CDR3: CASSWTTGGYEQYF
V: TRBV6-2/TRBV6-3; CDR3: CASSQTGTGRNGELFF
V: TRBV28; CDR3: CASSKVLYGYTF
V: TRBV28; CDR3: CASSPTGRIDYGYTF
V: TRBV3-1; CDR3: CASSQDLGSYEQYF
V: TRBV29-1; CDR3: CSVKLLGNTIYF
V: TRBV2; CDR3: CASSALLVRSPIEQYF
V: TRBV30; CDR3: CAWSVSGRATEKLFF
V: TRBV12-3/TRBV12-4; CDR3: CASSFRQGRVQPQHF
V: TRBV20-1; CDR3: CSVRQPSKNIQYF
V: TRBV10-1; CDR3: CASSSAEYGTGELFF
V: TRBV3-1; CDR3: CASSPSASNTEAFF
V: TRBV6-5; CDR3: CASSYGQGEKLFF
V: TRBV7-9; CDR3: CASSLARAGVTNEQFF
V: TRBV5-1; CDR3: CASSLAGTETRKLFF
V: TRBV18; CDR3: CASSPGQSSYNSPLHF
V: TRBV5-8; CDR3: CASSSGTGTYNSPLHF
V: TRBV20-1; CDR3: CSASSSGGLYEQYF
V: TRBV3-1; CDR3: CASSQDDRTSGLNEQFF
V: TRBV7-2; CDR3: CASSFGGRETRYF
V: TRBV20-1; CDR3: CSATTSGRPTGELFF
V: TRBV27; CDR3: CASSPWKGDYEQYF
V: TRBV12-3/TRBV12-4; CDR3: CASSLDRPTQYF
V: TRBV6-1; CDR3: CASKYGLISGGTDTQYF
V: TRBV24-1; CDR3: CATSGDENTEAFF
V: TRBV2; CDR3: CASNALSGANVLTF
V: TRBV7-9; CDR3: CASSLGDRPQETQYF
V: TRBV4-2; CDR3: CASSTSSGFSTDTQYF
V: TRBV6-6; CDR3: CASSYSAGGSYEQYF
V: TRBV2; CDR3: CASNEGDIPYNEQFF
V: TRBV2; CDR3: CASSLQGKSISGANVLTF
V: TRBV20-1; CDR3: CSASSARGATDTQYF
V: TRBV5-4; CDR3: CASSKGDTQYF
V: TRBV7-6; CDR3: CASSSPSGYEQYF
V: TRBV6-2/TRBV6-3; CDR3: CASSYVGSREAIYNEQFF